Sequencing of this TCR beta chain was carried out in a study of T cell responses to AZD1222 COVID-19 vaccine. The wider study: It was second doses at about 4 or about 12 weeks that were pooled.

As to this clone: Antigen unknown.

Some clones are missing from TCRdb's copy, which holds only in-frame ones; the method was immunoSEQ multiplex PCR. Among 80,000 to 100,000 clones listed, 85% to 90% were seen once. CDR3 length equals 13 residues. The trim removed 10 bases at V and 4 bases at J, leaving 6 bases unmatched. Broader study findings: The donor cohort was predominantly white British with a female majority, and clonal diversity may have been underestimated. Targeting of unmutated variant regions was reportedly seen in nearly half of spike-specific TCRs. Only five or six people who got AZD1222 tested seropositive at baseline.

Here the sequenced sample was peripheral blood, taken on day 0 of AZD1222 vaccination. The receptor was derived from an adult in good health. The rearrangement uses TRBV12-3 or TRBV12-4 and TRBJ2-2, with 7 bases matching TRBD2. The CDR3, as DNA: TGTGCCAACGCCGGGAGGACCACCGGGGAGCTGTTTTTT. Protein product: CANAGRTTGELFF.